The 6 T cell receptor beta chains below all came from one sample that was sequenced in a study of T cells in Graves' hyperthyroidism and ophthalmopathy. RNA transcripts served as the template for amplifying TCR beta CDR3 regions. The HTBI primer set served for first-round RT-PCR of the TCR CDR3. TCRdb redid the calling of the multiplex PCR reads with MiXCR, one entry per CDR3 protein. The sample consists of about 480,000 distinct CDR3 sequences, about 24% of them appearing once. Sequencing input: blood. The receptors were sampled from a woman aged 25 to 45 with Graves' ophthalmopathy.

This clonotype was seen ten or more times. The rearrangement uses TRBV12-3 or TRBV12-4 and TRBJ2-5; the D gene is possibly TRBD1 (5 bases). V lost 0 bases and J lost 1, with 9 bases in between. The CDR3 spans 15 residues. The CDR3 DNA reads TGTGCCAGCAGTTTAGCGCAGGGCCCCCAAGAGACCCAGTACTTC. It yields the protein CASSLAQGPQETQYF.

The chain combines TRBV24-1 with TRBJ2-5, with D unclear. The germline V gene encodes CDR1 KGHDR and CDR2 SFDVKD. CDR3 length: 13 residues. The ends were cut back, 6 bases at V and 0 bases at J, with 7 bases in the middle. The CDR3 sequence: CATSRADQETQYF. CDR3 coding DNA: TGTGCCACCAGTAGGGCAGACCAAGAGACCCAGTACTTC.

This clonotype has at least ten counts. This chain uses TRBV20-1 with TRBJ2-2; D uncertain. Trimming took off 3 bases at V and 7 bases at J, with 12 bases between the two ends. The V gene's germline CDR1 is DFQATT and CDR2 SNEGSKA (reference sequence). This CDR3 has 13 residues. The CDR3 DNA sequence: TGCAGTGCTAGCATAACGCGACACGGGGAGCTGTTTTTT. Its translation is CSASITRHGELFF.

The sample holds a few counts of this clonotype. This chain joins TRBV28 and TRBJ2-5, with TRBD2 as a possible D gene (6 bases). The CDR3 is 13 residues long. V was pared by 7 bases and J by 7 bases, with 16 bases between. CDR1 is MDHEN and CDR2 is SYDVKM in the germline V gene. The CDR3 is CASKAGSAGTQYF. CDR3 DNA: TGTGCCAGCAAGGCGGGATCAGCGGGGACCCAGTACTTC.

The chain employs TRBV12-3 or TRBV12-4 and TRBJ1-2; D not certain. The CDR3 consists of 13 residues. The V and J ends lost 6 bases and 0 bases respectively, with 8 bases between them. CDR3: CASRMGSNYGYTF. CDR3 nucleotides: TGTGCCAGCAGGATGGGATCTAACTATGGCTACACCTTC.

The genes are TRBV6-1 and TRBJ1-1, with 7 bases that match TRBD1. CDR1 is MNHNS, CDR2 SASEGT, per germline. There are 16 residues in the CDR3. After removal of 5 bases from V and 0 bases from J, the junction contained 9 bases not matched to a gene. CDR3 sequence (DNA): TGTGCCAGCAGTCGCCGGGACAGATATATGAACACTGAAGCTTTCTTT. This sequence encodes CASSRRDRYMNTEAFF.